The rows below give T cell receptor beta chains drawn from one sample of a study of cytomegalovirus exposure and HLA in healthy donors. Profiling relied on immunoSEQ multiplex PCR, and the TCRdb table lists in-frame clones only, not all of them. This sample yields roughly 99,000 clones, of which 82% are seen a single time; roughly 2.7% belongs to the top ten. The source material was PBMCs. These receptors originate from a man aged 25-45 years in good health and CMV-seropositive. Both conserved end residues are part of each CDR3. Fields, in order: CDR3 DNA, CDR3 protein, J gene, clone size, D gene, CDR3 length, V gene. A D gene is named only where the DNA matches it firmly. Only some rows state a clone size, as once, few, many or a class for expanded clones.

CDR3nt: TGTGCCGGATGTCAGGGGCAGGCCTATGGCTACACCTTC
CDR3aa: CAGCQGQAYGYTF
j_gene: TRBJ1-2
abundance: .
d_gene: .
len: 13
v_gene: TRBV2

CDR3nt: TGTGCCAGCCTCAGGGGTGGGCGCGGCACCGGGGAGCTGTTTTTT
CDR3aa: CASLRGGRGTGELFF
j_gene: TRBJ2-2
abundance: .
d_gene: .
len: 15
v_gene: TRBV2

CDR3nt: TGCAGTGCTAGGAGCGGCTACACCTTC
CDR3aa: CSARSGYTF
j_gene: TRBJ1-2
abundance: .
d_gene: .
len: 9
v_gene: TRBV20-1

CDR3nt: TGTGCCTGGGTGCCCAGGGGCAACACTGAAGCTTTCTTT
CDR3aa: CAWVPRGNTEAFF
j_gene: TRBJ1-1
abundance: .
d_gene: .
len: 13
v_gene: TRBV30

CDR3nt: TGTGCCAGCAGCCAAGGACAGGGGATGGGATCACCCCTCCACTTT
CDR3aa: CASSQGQGMGSPLHF
j_gene: TRBJ1-6
abundance: .
d_gene: TRBD1
len: 15
v_gene: TRBV4-2

CDR3nt: TGTGCCAGCAGTTACAATATTGACTATGGCTACACCTTC
CDR3aa: CASSYNIDYGYTF
j_gene: TRBJ1-2
abundance: .
d_gene: .
len: 13
v_gene: TRBV6-5

CDR3nt: TGTGCCAGCAGCTTTCTCCCCGGCAGGGGGCAAACCTATGGCTACACCTTC
CDR3aa: CASSFLPGRGQTYGYTF
j_gene: TRBJ1-2
abundance: .
d_gene: TRBD1
len: 17
v_gene: TRBV7-2

CDR3nt: TGTGCCAGCAGCCCACGGACAGCCGAGGCCCCCCAAGAGACCCAGTACTTC
CDR3aa: CASSPRTAEAPQETQYF
j_gene: TRBJ2-5
abundance: .
d_gene: .
len: 17
v_gene: TRBV7-9

CDR3nt: TGTGCCAGCAGCTTCGGTTCAGGGGCCTATAGCAATCAGCCCCAGCATTTT
CDR3aa: CASSFGSGAYSNQPQHF
j_gene: TRBJ1-5
abundance: .
d_gene: .
len: 17
v_gene: TRBV7-9

CDR3nt: TGTGCCAGCAGCTTAAGGGGGCAGGTCATTCAGTACTTC
CDR3aa: CASSLRGQVIQYF
j_gene: TRBJ2-4
abundance: once
d_gene: TRBD1
len: 13
v_gene: TRBV11-3

CDR3nt: TGTGCCAGCAGGCGATCTAATGAAAAACTGTTTTTT
CDR3aa: CASRRSNEKLFF
j_gene: TRBJ1-4
abundance: .
d_gene: .
len: 12
v_gene: TRBV11-3

CDR3nt: TGTGCTAGTGGTTTGAACAGTTTTGTGGACACCATATATTTT
CDR3aa: CASGLNSFVDTIYF
j_gene: TRBJ1-3
abundance: .
d_gene: .
len: 14
v_gene: TRBV12-5

CDR3nt: TGTGCCAGCAGCTTGTTCAGGGGGTTCTCCTACAATGAGCAGTTCTTC
CDR3aa: CASSLFRGFSYNEQFF
j_gene: TRBJ2-1
abundance: .
d_gene: TRBD1
len: 16
v_gene: TRBV5-6

CDR3nt: TGTGCCAGCAGTTACGACGGGACTAGCGGAATGGATACGCAGTATTTT
CDR3aa: CASSYDGTSGMDTQYF
j_gene: TRBJ2-3
abundance: .
d_gene: TRBD2
len: 16
v_gene: TRBV6-5

CDR3nt: TGTGCCAGCAGGTCCGGGACAGGGGAAAACACCATATATTTT
CDR3aa: CASRSGTGENTIYF
j_gene: TRBJ1-3
abundance: .
d_gene: TRBD1
len: 14
v_gene: TRBV27

CDR3nt: TGTGCCAGCAGCTTACTAGCGGGGGGGCGTGAGCAGTACTTC
CDR3aa: CASSLLAGGREQYF
j_gene: TRBJ2-7
abundance: .
d_gene: TRBD2
len: 14
v_gene: TRBV7-2

CDR3nt: TGTGCCAGCAGTGAAGAGGGGAGGCAAAGGAGATCACCCCTCCACTTT
CDR3aa: CASSEEGRQRRSPLHF
j_gene: TRBJ1-6
abundance: .
d_gene: .
len: 16
v_gene: TRBV6-1

CDR3nt: TGCGCCAGCAGCCCCCAGGGGACTAATGAAAAACTGTTTTTT
CDR3aa: CASSPQGTNEKLFF
j_gene: TRBJ1-4
abundance: .
d_gene: .
len: 14
v_gene: TRBV5-1

CDR3nt: TGTGCCAGTACCCCGGACAGCCTCTTCTATGGCTACACCTTC
CDR3aa: CASTPDSLFYGYTF
j_gene: TRBJ1-2
abundance: .
d_gene: .
len: 14
v_gene: TRBV19

CDR3nt: TGTGCCAGCAGTGAGTCCATTCGGGGGGCCAACGGCCTGACTTTC
CDR3aa: CASSESIRGANGLTF
j_gene: TRBJ2-6
abundance: few
d_gene: .
len: 15
v_gene: TRBV25-1

CDR3nt: TGTGCCAGCAGCGTAGCTACTCGGGTCTCCTACAATGAGCAGTTCTTC
CDR3aa: CASSVATRVSYNEQFF
j_gene: TRBJ2-1
abundance: .
d_gene: .
len: 16
v_gene: TRBV9

CDR3nt: TGTGCCAGCAGCCCGGGGGTTCCAGGCACCTATGGCTACACCTTC
CDR3aa: CASSPGVPGTYGYTF
j_gene: TRBJ1-2
abundance: .
d_gene: .
len: 15
v_gene: TRBV5-8

CDR3nt: TGTGCCAGCAGCCCAAGCGGGCCTTCCACAGATACGCAGTATTTT
CDR3aa: CASSPSGPSTDTQYF
j_gene: TRBJ2-3
abundance: .
d_gene: .
len: 15
v_gene: TRBV7-9

CDR3nt: TGTGCCAGCCGGGGGTTCGGAGCCGAGCAGTACTTC
CDR3aa: CASRGFGAEQYF
j_gene: TRBJ2-7
abundance: .
d_gene: .
len: 12
v_gene: TRBV27

CDR3nt: TGTGCCAGCAGCTTAGATCGGGGCAGGGGGCCCTACGAGCAGTACTTC
CDR3aa: CASSLDRGRGPYEQYF
j_gene: TRBJ2-7
abundance: few
d_gene: TRBD1
len: 16
v_gene: TRBV11-2

CDR3nt: TGTGCCAGCAGTGAAGCGGGGCCCCCGGAGACCCAGTACTTC
CDR3aa: CASSEAGPPETQYF
j_gene: TRBJ2-5
abundance: .
d_gene: .
len: 14
v_gene: TRBV6-1

CDR3nt: TGTGCTAGTGGTGGACAGGCCATGAACACTGAAGCTTTCTTT
CDR3aa: CASGGQAMNTEAFF
j_gene: TRBJ1-1
abundance: .
d_gene: TRBD1
len: 14
v_gene: TRBV12-5

CDR3nt: TGTGCCAGTGGGGCCTCCTACGAGCAGTACTTC
CDR3aa: CASGASYEQYF
j_gene: TRBJ2-7
abundance: .
d_gene: .
len: 11
v_gene: TRBV27

CDR3nt: TGTGCCTGGAGTCAAAGGACACGTTTATCTGGGGCCAACGTCCTGACTTTC
CDR3aa: CAWSQRTRLSGANVLTF
j_gene: TRBJ2-6
abundance: once
d_gene: .
len: 17
v_gene: TRBV30

CDR3nt: TGTGCCAGCAGCCCCCGGGACAGAAATTCACCCCTCCACTTT
CDR3aa: CASSPRDRNSPLHF
j_gene: TRBJ1-6
abundance: .
d_gene: TRBD1
len: 14
v_gene: TRBV5-4

CDR3nt: TGTGCCAGCAGCCCCGGGACAGCCAGCAATCAGCCCCAGCATTTT
CDR3aa: CASSPGTASNQPQHF
j_gene: TRBJ1-5
abundance: .
d_gene: TRBD1
len: 15
v_gene: TRBV9

CDR3nt: TGTGCCAGCAGCCCAAAGATGGGGCCCCCTAATGAAAAACTGTTTTTT
CDR3aa: CASSPKMGPPNEKLFF
j_gene: TRBJ1-4
abundance: once
d_gene: .
len: 16
v_gene: TRBV7-9

CDR3nt: TGCAGCGTTGGGCAGGTAGATGATGGCTACACCTTC
CDR3aa: CSVGQVDDGYTF
j_gene: TRBJ1-2
abundance: .
d_gene: .
len: 12
v_gene: TRBV29-1

CDR3nt: TGTGCCAGCAGCGTAGGCCCTAGCGCCTACTCCTACAATGAGCAGTTCTTC
CDR3aa: CASSVGPSAYSYNEQFF
j_gene: TRBJ2-1
abundance: .
d_gene: .
len: 17
v_gene: TRBV9

CDR3nt: TGTGCCAGCAGCGGGCCTCTTGAAGCTTTCTTT
CDR3aa: CASSGPLEAFF
j_gene: TRBJ1-1
abundance: .
d_gene: .
len: 11
v_gene: TRBV9

CDR3nt: TGTGCCAGCAGGAACTGGGCGGGGAGACAGCCCTCGGGGTCACCCCTCCACTTT
CDR3aa: CASRNWAGRQPSGSPLHF
j_gene: TRBJ1-6
abundance: once
d_gene: .
len: 18
v_gene: TRBV2

CDR3nt: TGTGCCAGCAGCCAAACAGCAGGGGGATATGGCTACACCTTC
CDR3aa: CASSQTAGGYGYTF
j_gene: TRBJ1-2
abundance: .
d_gene: TRBD1
len: 14
v_gene: TRBV7-9

CDR3nt: TGTGCCAGCAGCGTAGTTGCGGGGGGGCCCAATGAGCAGTTCTTC
CDR3aa: CASSVVAGGPNEQFF
j_gene: TRBJ2-1
abundance: .
d_gene: TRBD2
len: 15
v_gene: TRBV9